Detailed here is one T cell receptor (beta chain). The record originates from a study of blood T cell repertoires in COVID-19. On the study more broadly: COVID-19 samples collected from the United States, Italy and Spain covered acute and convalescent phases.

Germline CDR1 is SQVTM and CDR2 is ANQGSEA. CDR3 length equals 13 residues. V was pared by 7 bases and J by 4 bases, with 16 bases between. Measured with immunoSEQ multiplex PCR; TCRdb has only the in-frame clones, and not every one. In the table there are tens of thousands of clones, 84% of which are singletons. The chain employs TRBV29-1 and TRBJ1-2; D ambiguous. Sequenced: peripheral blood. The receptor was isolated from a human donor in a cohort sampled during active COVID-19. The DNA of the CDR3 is TGCAGCGCAACCGTGAGGGTTGGCTATGGCTACACCTTC. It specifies CSATVRVGYGYTF.